This T cell receptor (beta chain) was captured in a study of CD4 T cells in relation to SARS-CoV-2 and coronaviruses. Turning to the study itself: Convalescent patients were 7 or 8 males and 4 females; two were Hispanic. The restricting HLA molecule for shared crossreactive spike epitopes was mapped. Overall study results and limits: Memory recall responses, not primary responses primed in culture, are what the assay detects.

Germline V gene sequence: CDR1 MNHNS, CDR2 SASEGT. V was pared by 6 bases and J by 4 bases, with 18 bases between. This CDR3 region has 15 residues. About this clone itself: The target antigen is unknown.

TCRdb keeps only in-frame clones here, not all; method: immunoSEQ multiplex PCR. The data show about 56,000 clones, with 92% seen just once and around 0.41% held by the top ten. What was sequenced was naive CD4+ T cells from PBMCs. Noted subset: naive CD4+ T cells isolated by negative enrichment. The genes are TRBV6-1 and TRBJ1-2, with a possible D match to TRBD1 (6 bases). This receptor was identified in an adult with COVID-19. This CDR3 reads CASSLVQGYVYGYTF. CDR3 DNA: TGTGCCAGCAGCCTAGTTCAGGGGTATGTCTATGGCTACACCTTC.